The entry that follows covers one T cell receptor beta chain sequence. The antigen remains unidentified. The data are from a study of human T cells and chemical hapten exposure. Findings and limits, study-wide: The presence of alopecia in the donors means their immune response may differ from healthy people's.

The time point was: patch test 1, 2 weeks after DPC sensitization. Treatment specified: therapeutic diphenylcyclopropenone sensitization with weekly scalp DPC. The study's library attached unique molecular identifiers to single cDNA molecules. TCRdb passed the RACE reads through MiXCR, listing each CDR3 protein once. The sample carries around 75,000 distinct CDR3 sequences, around 11% recorded once. The sample was whole blood, taken in connection with sensitization to the hapten diphenylcyclopropenone (DPC). This sequence was found in a woman aged 55-69 years with alopecia areata. Some clones in this sample may be carry-over from other donors' samples.

In DNA, the CDR3 is TGCGCCAGCAGGGGACAGGGATTTGGAAACACCATATATTTT. Translated: CASRGQGFGNTIYF. The gene calls are TRBV10-2 and TRBJ1-3; TRBD1 aligns across 9 bases. Trimming cost V 6 bases and J 3 bases; bases outside gene matches: 3. Per the germline V gene, CDR1 is WSHSY and CDR2 is SAAADI. The CDR3 length is 14 residues.